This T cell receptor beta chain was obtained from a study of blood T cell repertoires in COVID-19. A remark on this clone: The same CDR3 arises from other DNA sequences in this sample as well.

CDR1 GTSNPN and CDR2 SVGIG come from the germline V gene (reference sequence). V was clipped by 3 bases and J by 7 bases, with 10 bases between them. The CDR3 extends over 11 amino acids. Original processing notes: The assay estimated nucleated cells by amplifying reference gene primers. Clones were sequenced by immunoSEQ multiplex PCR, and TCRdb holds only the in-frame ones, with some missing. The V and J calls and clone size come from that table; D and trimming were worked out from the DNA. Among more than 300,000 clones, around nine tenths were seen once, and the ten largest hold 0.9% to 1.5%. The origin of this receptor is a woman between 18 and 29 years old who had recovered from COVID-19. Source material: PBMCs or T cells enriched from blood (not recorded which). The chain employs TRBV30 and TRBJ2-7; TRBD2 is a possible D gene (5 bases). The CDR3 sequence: CAWRVGGEQYF. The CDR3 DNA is TGTGCCTGGAGAGTTGGAGGAGAGCAGTACTTC.